Described below is a single TCR beta chain sequence and its context. This sample is drawn from a study of blood T cell repertoires in COVID-19. CDR1 is SNHLY and CDR2 is FYNNEI in the germline V gene. V was clipped by 4 bases and J by 6 bases; unmatched bases: 13. This CDR3 is built from 17 residues. Study processing details: How many nucleated cells were present was estimated from reference gene primer amplification. The assay was immunoSEQ multiplex PCR, and TCRdb's table has in-frame clones only and misses some. V and J calls and clone size come straight from that table; D and trimming were deduced from the DNA. The data show 250,000 to 300,000 clones, 88% seen once.

The chain has TRBV2 and TRBJ2-1; TRBD2 matches 9 bases. The clonotype was recovered from a middle-aged woman who had recovered from COVID-19. Sequencing was done on a sample of peripheral blood. The CDR3 protein is CASSVWASGIRGNEQFF. CDR3 in DNA: TGTGCCAGCAGTGTGTGGGCTAGCGGGATTCGGGGCAATGAGCAGTTCTTC.